Each of the 3 T cell receptor beta chains below was sequenced from the same sample in a study of T cells expressing NK-cell markers. TCRdb reprocessed the 5' RACE reads and reports one entry per CDR3 protein, with no DNA. This sample's clone table lists approximately 150,000 distinct CDR3 sequences. Source material: blood T cells: a sorted CD56 or NKG2C T cell subset, CD4+ or CD8+ T cells, or bulk PBMC T cells (not recorded which). The receptors shown here come from a man in his late teens or twenties in good health.

The chain links TRBV28 to TRBJ2-1; the TCRdb D gene call, TRBD1, has no DNA to confirm it. The CDR3 is 17 residues long. Germline V CDR1 and CDR2: MDHEN, SYDVKM. The CDR3 loop is CASREIRGVPSYNEQFF.

V usage is TRBV12-3 or TRBV12-4 and J usage is TRBJ2-1; the TCRdb call, TRBD1, lacks DNA for checking. The CDR3 extends over 14 amino acids. Here the CDR3 reads CAIIWEGAYNEQFF.

The rearrangement uses TRBV12-3 or TRBV12-4 and TRBJ1-5. This CDR3 has 13 residues. The CDR3 here is CASSLVGPWPQHF.